The 29 T cell receptor beta chains below come from one sample, sequenced in a study of cytomegalovirus exposure and HLA in healthy donors. Profiling relied on immunoSEQ multiplex PCR, and the TCRdb table lists in-frame clones only, not all of them. The sample holds roughly 230,000 clones, 90% seen once. Sequencing was performed on PBMCs. The receptors were gathered from a woman aged 25 to 39 in good health and CMV-seronegative.

The genes are TRBV27 and TRBJ1-2; possible D gene TRBD1, 5 bases. CDR1 is MNHEY and CDR2 is SMNVEV in the germline V gene (reference sequence). Trimming shortened V by 8 bases and J by 0 bases, and 22 bases separated the two germline ends. The CDR3 contains 17 residues. The CDR3 nucleotides are TGTGCCAGCTGGGGCGTAGCAGTGTCAGACGCTAACTATGGCTACACCTTC. It translates to CASWGVAVSDANYGYTF.

This chain uses TRBV29-1 with TRBJ2-1; D tentatively reads TRBD1 or TRBD2 (5 bases each). Germline-derived CDR1 and CDR2 are SQVTM and ANQGSEA. This CDR3 spans 14 amino acids. Trimming left V 4 bases short and J 6 bases short, with 16 bases between. The CDR3 nucleotides are TGCAGCGTTGGCTCGGGGCCGCGGCTCAATGAGCAGTTCTTC. The encoded protein is CSVGSGPRLNEQFF.

The V and J genes are TRBV13 and TRBJ2-1; 8 positions match TRBD1. J gave up 6 bases and V 0 bases, and 4 bases lay outside the gene matches. From germline, CDR1 is PRHDT and CDR2 FYEKMQ (reference sequence). The CDR3 length is 15 residues. The CDR3 nucleotides read TGTGCCAGCAGCTTAGGCAGGGGGCAAGTCAATGAGCAGTTCTTC. This encodes CASSLGRGQVNEQFF. Complete variable domain (other parts from reference TRBV13 and TRBJ2-1): AAGVIQSPRHLIKEKRETATLKCYPIPRHDTVYWYQQGPGQDPQFLISFYEKMQSDKGSIPDRFSAQQFSDYHSELNMSSLELGDSALYFCASSLGRGQVNEQFFGPGTRLTVL.

The CDR3 DNA follows: TGTGCCAGCATCCGACTAGCGGGACAAAACAATGAGCAGTTCTTC. Protein sequence: CASIRLAGQNNEQFF. This chain links TRBV6-1 with TRBJ2-1; 11 bases agree with TRBD2. This CDR3 is built from 15 residues. Germline V gene sequence: CDR1 MNHNS, CDR2 SASEGT. The V and J ends lost 7 bases and 5 bases, in that order; junction bases with no gene match: 7.

CDR3: CASSASGEKQYF. CDR3 sequence (DNA): TGTGCCAGCAGCGCAAGCGGGGAAAAGCAGTACTTC. This chain uses TRBV9 with TRBJ2-7; TRBD2 matches at 7 bases. Trimming removed 3 bases from V and 8 bases from J; junction bases left unmatched: 5. The germline V gene encodes CDR1 SGDLS and CDR2 YYNGEE. The CDR3 covers 12 residues. Using reference TRBV9 and TRBJ2-7 for the parts outside the CDR3, the full variable domain is DSGVTQTPKHLITATGQRVTLRCSPRSGDLSVYWYQQSLDQGLQFLIQYYNGEERAKGNILERFSAQQFPDLHSELNLSSLELGDSALYFCASSASGEKQYFGPGTRLTVT.

The genes are TRBV4-2 and TRBJ2-7, with 7 nucleotides matching TRBD2. CDR1 is LGHNA, CDR2 YNFKEQ, per germline. This CDR3 is 16 amino acids long. J lost 2 bases, V lost 2 bases, and 9 bases had no gene match. CDR3 residues: CASSQPHRDYPYEQYF. The DNA for the CDR3 is TGTGCCAGCAGCCAACCCCACCGGGACTACCCCTACGAGCAGTACTTC.

The rearrangement uses TRBV14 and TRBJ2-5, with 11 bases identical to TRBD2. Germline values: CDR1 SGHDN, CDR2 FVKESK. J lost 2 bases, V lost 5 bases, and 4 bases had no gene match. The CDR3 consists of 15 residues. CDR3 region: CASSKGLAAQETQYF. DNA of the CDR3: TGTGCCAGCAGCAAGGGACTAGCGGCACAAGAGACCCAGTACTTC. Together with reference TRBV14 and TRBJ2-5, the CDR3 gives the full variable domain: EAGVTQFPSHSVIEKGQTVTLRCDPISGHDNLYWYRRVMGKEIKFLLHFVKESKQDESGMPNNRFLAERTGGTYSTLKVQPAELEDSGVYFCASSKGLAAQETQYFGPGTRLLVL.

This clone is a singleton in its sample. The CDR3 nucleotides are TGTGCCAGCAGCCAAGATAGAACAGCTTACTACGAGCAGTACTTC. As protein: CASSQDRTAYYEQYF. V gene TRBV4-2 combines with J gene TRBJ2-7, with D uncertain. The CDR3 has 15 amino acids. CDR1 and CDR2 from the germline V gene are LGHNA and YNFKEQ. Trimming removed 0 bases at V and 3 bases at J, with 12 bases between.

V gene TRBV4-2 combines with J gene TRBJ2-7, with 10 bases matching TRBD2. The V gene end was trimmed by 1 base and the J gene end by 5 bases; junction bases not matched to a gene: 11. The germline gives CDR1 LGHNA, CDR2 YNFKEQ. The CDR3 loop spans 17 amino acids. The CDR3 DNA follows: TGTGCCAGCAGCCAAGCCCAGGCGGCTAGCGGGAGAGACGAGCAGTACTTC. Translation gives CASSQAQAASGRDEQYF.

V is TRBV11-2 and J is TRBJ1-1, with D maybe TRBD1 (5 bases). Trimming shortened V by 5 bases and J by 5 bases, and 12 bases separated the two germline ends. CDR3 length equals 13 residues. CDR1 SGHAT and CDR2 FQNNGV come from the germline V gene. The DNA of the CDR3 is TGTGCCAGCAGCCCAGGGTCGGGGACTGAAGCTTTCTTT. Protein sequence: CASSPGSGTEAFF.

The V call is TRBV7-8, the J call TRBJ2-3, with 9 bases lining up with TRBD2. The CDR3 is 16 residues long. The germline V gene has CDR1 SGHVS and CDR2 FQNEAQ. V shed 4 bases, J shed 2 bases, and the junction held 7 bases outside the gene matches. CDR3 in amino acids: CASSSLAGGPTDTQYF. CDR3 coding DNA: TGTGCCAGCAGCTCCCTGGCGGGAGGGCCCACAGATACGCAGTATTTT. The whole variable domain, filled in from reference TRBV7-8 and TRBJ2-3, reads GAGVSQSPRYKVAKRGQDVALRCDPISGHVSLFWYQQALGQGPEFLTYFQNEAQLDKSGLPSDRFFAERPEGSVSTLKIQRTQQEDSAVYLCASSSLAGGPTDTQYFGPGTRLTVL.

CDR3 in amino acids: CSGRGTDTQYF. The CDR3 DNA follows: TGCAGCGGACGGGGGACAGATACGCAGTATTTT. This chain connects TRBV29-1 to TRBJ2-3; perhaps TRBD2 as D (6 bases). The CDR3 is 11 residues long. Trimming left V 7 bases short and J 3 bases short, with 8 bases between. The germline CDR1 and CDR2 sequences are SQVTM and ANQGSEA.

V usage is TRBV6-1 and J usage is TRBJ2-7; 14 bases are a match to TRBD2. The CDR3 has 15 residues. The germline gives CDR1 MNHNS, CDR2 SASEGT. Trimming cost V 5 bases and J 3 bases; bases outside gene matches: 3. CDR3 region: CASSPGTSGSYEQYF. The DNA for the CDR3 is TGTGCCAGCAGTCCGGGGACTAGCGGGAGCTACGAGCAGTACTTC.

There are a few counts of this clone. The chain carries TRBV11-2 and TRBJ2-7; the match to TRBD2 covers 9 bases. Germline V gene sequence: CDR1 SGHAT, CDR2 FQNNGV. The CDR3 is 16 residues long. After removal of 1 base from V and 3 bases from J, the junction contained 7 bases not matched to a gene. This CDR3 is CASSLGGLAQNYEQYF. For the CDR3, the DNA is TGTGCCAGCAGCTTAGGGGGACTAGCTCAGAACTACGAGCAGTACTTC.

The rearrangement uses TRBV29-1 and TRBJ2-1; 9 bases agree with TRBD1. With 7 bases clipped from V and 6 bases from J, the junction kept 4 bases outside the gene matches. The germline V gene encodes CDR1 SQVTM and CDR2 ANQGSEA. The CDR3 length is 12 residues. The chain's CDR3 is CSADRGLNEQFF. The CDR3 nucleotides are TGCAGCGCGGACAGGGGTCTCAATGAGCAGTTCTTC.

This sequence joins TRBV28 and TRBJ2-7; the D is unclear. The CDR3 covers 12 residues. Germline CDR1 is MDHEN and CDR2 is SYDVKM. With 3 bases removed from V and 1 base from J, the gap between germline ends came to 4 bases. The CDR3 DNA reads as TGTGCCAGCAGTTTGGGTTCCTACGAGCAGTACTTC. This gives the protein CASSLGSYEQYF.

The CDR3 DNA reads TGTGCCAGCAGCTTAGGTCCATCCCCATCGATGAGTGAGCAGTACTTC. This gives the protein CASSLGPSPSMSEQYF. The V and J genes are TRBV7-8 and TRBJ2-7, with unresolved D. CDR3 length: 16 amino acids. V was cut by 1 base and J by 7 bases, with 20 bases left in between. The V gene's germline CDR1 is SGHVS and CDR2 FQNEAQ.

The V gene is TRBV19, the J gene TRBJ2-6; D is uncertain. This CDR3 region has 15 residues. V was clipped by 3 bases and J by 0 bases, with 6 bases between them. Germline loops: CDR1 LNHDA, CDR2 SQIVND (reference sequence). Here the CDR3 reads CASSIRSSGANVLTF. The CDR3 DNA reads TGTGCCAGTAGTATTAGGAGCTCTGGGGCCAACGTCCTGACTTTC.

The J gene is TRBJ1-5, the V gene TRBV4-1; no definite D call. The germline V and J ends were trimmed by 0 bases and 5 bases, with 23 bases remaining between them. CDR3 length equals 19 residues. Germline assignment: CDR1 MGHRA and CDR2 YSYEKL. CDR3 sequence (DNA): TGCGCCAGCAGCCAAGATCTTGGGATGTCAAGTAGTACCTATCAGCCCCAGCATTTT. This codes for CASSQDLGMSSSTYQPQHF.

About this clone itself: A junction boundary mismatches the germline segment, possibly from a read error. The CDR3 loop reads CASSDSRRHTEAFF. The DNA of the CDR3 is TGTGCCAGCAGTGACTCCCGGAGGCACACTGAAGCTTTCTTT. The chain joins TRBV6-6 to TRBJ1-1, with no clear D. This CDR3 comprises 14 residues. The V gene's germline CDR1 is MNHNY and CDR2 SVGAGI (reference sequence).

The chain uses TRBV19 and TRBJ2-7; D gene uncertain. CDR3 length: 14 residues. Germline V gives CDR1 LNHDA, CDR2 SQIVND (reference sequence). V lost 4 bases, J lost 3 bases, and 13 bases lay in between. The CDR3 DNA sequence: TGTGCCAGTAGTAACTCTCTTGGCGGCTACGAGCAGTACTTC. Translating it yields CASSNSLGGYEQYF.

The chain links TRBV7-3 to TRBJ2-1; tentatively, D is TRBD2 (6 bases). V gave up 1 base and J gave up 4 bases, with 14 bases separating them. CDR3 length: 16 residues. Germline V gene sequence: CDR1 SGHTA, CDR2 FQGTGA. CDR3 bases: TGTGCCAGCAGCTTAATGGGGCGGGGTAGATACAATGAGCAGTTCTTC. It translates to CASSLMGRGRYNEQFF.

The chain's CDR3 is CASSPAGLAGGGTDTQYF. CDR3 nucleotide sequence: TGTGCCAGCAGCCCGGCCGGACTAGCGGGGGGGGGCACAGATACGCAGTATTTT. The V call is TRBV27, the J call TRBJ2-3, with 15 bases identical to TRBD2. Trimming at V came to 6 bases and at J to 1 base, leaving 8 bases not matched to a gene. The CDR3 loop spans 18 amino acids. The germline gives CDR1 MNHEY, CDR2 SMNVEV (reference sequence).

The V and J genes are TRBV7-2 and TRBJ2-7, with D unresolved. With 3 bases removed from V and 2 bases from J, the gap between germline ends came to 8 bases. Germline assignment: CDR1 SGHTA and CDR2 FQGNSA. The CDR3 covers 13 residues. The CDR3 region has the DNA TGTGCCAGCAGCTTGTATCGTGCCTACGAGCAGTACTTC. Protein product: CASSLYRAYEQYF.

The gene calls are TRBV6-6 and TRBJ2-5; 10 bases match TRBD2. Germline V lookup: CDR1 MNHNY, CDR2 SVGAGI (reference sequence). J lost 1 base, V lost 6 bases, and 8 bases had no gene match. CDR3 length equals 16 residues. CDR3 bases: TGTGCCAGCAGCCCCTCTAGCGGGGGTTTCCAAGAGACCCAGTACTTC. Translated: CASSPSSGGFQETQYF.

The rearrangement links TRBV28 to TRBJ2-1; 9 positions match TRBD1. V lost 5 bases, J lost 5 bases, and 10 bases stayed unmatched. Germline CDR1 reads MDHEN; CDR2 reads SYDVKM. The CDR3 runs 16 residues. The DNA of the CDR3 is TGTGCCAGCAGTCCCAGGACAGGGGATATGGACAATGAGCAGTTCTTC. This codes for CASSPRTGDMDNEQFF.

J is TRBJ2-4 and V is TRBV15; D remains ambiguous. With 0 bases removed from V and 1 base from J, the gap between germline ends came to 7 bases. Germline V gene lookup returns CDR1 LNHNV and CDR2 YYDKDF (reference sequence). The CDR3 has 15 residues. The CDR3 DNA reads as TGTGCCACCAGCAGAGATAGCAGGGCCAAAAACATTCAGTACTTC. Translating it yields CATSRDSRAKNIQYF. Looking up the rest from reference TRBV15 and TRBJ2-4 gives the full variable domain: DAMVIQNPRYQVTQFGKPVTLSCSQTLNHNVMYWYQQKSSQAPKLLFHYYDKDFNNEADTPDNFQSRRPNTSFCFLDIRSPGLGDTAMYLCATSRDSRAKNIQYFGAGTRLSVL.

The CDR3 region has the DNA TGTGCCAGCAGCTACAACACATGGGACAGGCAAGATTATGGCTACACCTTC. Encoded protein: CASSYNTWDRQDYGYTF. The gene calls are TRBV11-3 and TRBJ1-2, with 8 bases matching TRBD1. With V trimmed by 4 bases and J by 5 bases, 15 bases remained unmatched. Germline CDR1 reads SGHNT; CDR2 reads YENEEA. The CDR3 runs to 17 residues.

The rearrangement links TRBV11-3 to TRBJ2-1, with 9 bases aligning to TRBD2. J gave up 6 bases and V 1 base, and 7 bases lay outside the gene matches. The germline V gene encodes CDR1 SGHNT and CDR2 YENEEA. The CDR3 is 16 residues long. CDR3 sequence reads: CASSLVLAGNPNEQFF. CDR3 nucleotide sequence: TGTGCCAGCAGCTTAGTGCTAGCGGGAAACCCCAATGAGCAGTTCTTC.